Each of the 23 T cell receptor beta chains below was sequenced from the same sample in a study of T cell changes during pregnancy in multiple sclerosis (dated by TCRdb to the late 2010s). Receptor amplification or capture employed the immunoSEQ multiplex PCR assay. Imported from immuneACCESS, the table was reduced by TCRdb to in-frame sequences with V and J called. These copies leave out some clones; in studies compared against another copy, an unresolved V gene accounts for under half, and the cause of the remainder is not known. The sample table holds more than 35,000 clones, of which 70% to 90% were seen once. Of the sample, over 0.55% falls within the top ten clones. The specimen comprised CD4+ T cells from peripheral blood mononuclear cells, sampled before pregnancy. These TCRs come from a female donor with multiple sclerosis, enrolled in a pregnancy study.

The chain carries TRBV7-9 and TRBJ2-1; the match to TRBD2 covers 9 bases. The CDR3 consists of 16 residues. CDR1 is SEHNR, CDR2 FQNEAQ, per germline (reference sequence). V shed 1 base and J 3 bases; nucleotides not matched to a gene: 4. The CDR3 loop reads CASSLGLAGNYNEQFF. As DNA, the CDR3 is TGTGCCAGCAGCTTAGGGCTAGCGGGGAACTACAATGAGCAGTTCTTC.

This clone has more than one count but fewer than ten. The rearrangement joins TRBV5-6 to TRBJ2-7, with D possibly being TRBD1 (5 bases). Germline-derived CDR1 and CDR2 are SGHDT and YYEEEE. Trimming removed 4 bases at V and 4 bases at J, with 9 bases between. The CDR3 spans 12 residues. In DNA, the CDR3 is TGTGCCAGCAGCGTGTACAGGTACGAGCAGTACTTC. Protein product: CASSVYRYEQYF.

The rearrangement links TRBV5-8 to TRBJ2-3; D not certain. Looked up from germline, CDR1 is SGHTS and CDR2 is YDEGEE. The CDR3 runs 13 residues. Trimming removed 0 bases at V and 1 base at J, with 3 bases between. Here the CDR3 reads CASSLVGTDTQYF. Here the CDR3 DNA reads TGTGCCAGCAGCTTGGTCGGCACAGATACGCAGTATTTT.

The chain carries TRBV11-2 and TRBJ2-4, with D possibly matching TRBD2 (5 bases). This CDR3 comprises 14 residues. The V gene lost 5 bases and the J gene lost 2 bases, with 10 bases spanning the gap. CDR1 SGHAT and CDR2 FQNNGV come from the germline V gene. Written as DNA, the CDR3 is TGTGCCAGCAGCCCGGGGAACACCAAAAACATTCAGTACTTC. Encoded protein: CASSPGNTKNIQYF.

V gene TRBV19 combines with J gene TRBJ1-5; a possible D gene is TRBD1 (6 bases). The V and J ends lost 6 bases and 1 base respectively, with 16 bases between them. Per the germline V gene, CDR1 is LNHDA and CDR2 is SQIVND (reference sequence). CDR3 length: 16 amino acids. CDR3 protein: CASRRSWGLSNQPQHF. The CDR3, as DNA: TGTGCCAGTAGGCGGTCGTGGGGGCTGAGCAATCAGCCCCAGCATTTT.

V is TRBV5-5 and J is TRBJ1-2; maybe TRBD1 (6 bases). The CDR3 runs to 14 residues. Germline CDR1 is SGHKS and CDR2 is YYEKEE (reference sequence). Trimming stripped 4 bases from V and 0 bases from J, with 10 bases between. CDR3: CASSPQGANYGYTF. CDR3 nucleotide sequence: TGTGCCAGCAGCCCACAGGGCGCTAACTATGGCTACACCTTC.

This clone was counted once. The chain carries TRBV7-3 and TRBJ2-1; 14 positions agree with TRBD2. V lost 5 bases and J lost 7; bases outside the gene matches: 7. The germline CDR1 and CDR2 sequences are SGHTA and FQGTGA. The CDR3 extends over 16 amino acids. CDR3 sequence: CASSRGLAGGQNEQFF. The CDR3 DNA reads as TGTGCCAGCAGCCGAGGACTAGCGGGGGGACAAAATGAGCAGTTCTTC.

The rearrangement uses TRBV9 and TRBJ2-7; 7 bases match TRBD1. CDR1 is SGDLS and CDR2 is YYNGEE in the germline V gene. CDR3 length: 14 residues. V was pared by 4 bases and J by 3 bases, with 7 bases of the junction left unmatched. The DNA for the CDR3 is TGTGCCAGCAGCCCCTCGACAGGGATCTACGAGCAGTACTTC. Its protein is CASSPSTGIYEQYF.

The chain employs TRBV6-1 and TRBJ2-7, with D maybe TRBD2 (6 bases). From germline, CDR1 is MNHNS and CDR2 SASEGT. Trimming took 8 bases from V and 5 from J, leaving 13 bases between them. The CDR3 sequence is 12 residues long. The CDR3 region has the DNA TGTGCCAGCGGGCGCGGGACCCACGAGCAGTACTTC. Protein: CASGRGTHEQYF.

This clone was seen just once. This chain uses TRBV4-1 with TRBJ2-1, with 8 bases lining up with TRBD2. There are 13 residues in the CDR3. The trim removed 4 bases at V and 9 bases at J, leaving 5 bases unmatched. In germline, CDR1 is MGHRA, CDR2 YSYEKL. CDR3 DNA sequence: TGCGCCAGCAGCCGAGGCGGGGGGACTGAGCAGTTCTTC. It is translated as CASSRGGGTEQFF.

This chain joins TRBV7-6 and TRBJ1-6; 7 positions agree with TRBD1. CDR3 length: 15 residues. V shed 6 bases and J 6 bases; nucleotides not matched to a gene: 8. Germline CDR1 SGHVS, CDR2 FNYEAQ. The CDR3 loop reads CASRPMGQSNSPLHF. For the CDR3, the DNA is TGTGCCAGCAGGCCGATGGGACAGAGTAATTCACCCCTCCACTTT.

With regard to this clone: Other DNA sequences from this sample encode an identical CDR3 as well. The rearrangement links TRBV9 to TRBJ1-2; 9 bases agree with TRBD1. CDR1 and CDR2 (germline): SGDLS, YYNGEE. V lost 4 bases and J lost 4; bases outside the gene matches: 5. This CDR3 has 14 residues. The CDR3 sequence: CASSPGTGPYGYTF. The CDR3 DNA sequence: TGTGCCAGCAGCCCAGGGACAGGGCCCTATGGCTACACCTTC.

The chain is built from TRBV2 and TRBJ1-5; 7 nucleotides match TRBD1. The V and J ends lost 8 bases and 5 bases, in that order; junction bases with no gene match: 12. The CDR3 sequence is 15 residues long. Germline CDR1 SNHLY, CDR2 FYNNEI. CDR3 sequence (DNA): TGTGCCAGCGAGCCCATCACGACAGGGCATCAGCCCCAGCATTTT. Residues: CASEPITTGHQPQHF.

The J gene is TRBJ1-2, the V gene TRBV5-4; TRBD1 agrees at 7 bases. Germline V gene lookup returns CDR1 SGHNT and CDR2 YYREEE (reference sequence). The CDR3 is made up of 16 amino acids. Germline trimming cut 3 bases from V and 6 bases from J; bases unmatched to any gene: 14. The CDR3 loop reads CASSSVGTALPDGYTF. The CDR3 DNA is TGTGCCAGCAGCTCCGTGGGGACAGCTCTGCCTGATGGCTACACCTTC.

This chain connects TRBV5-4 to TRBJ1-6; the match to TRBD1 covers 7 bases. The germline V gene has CDR1 SGHNT and CDR2 YYREEE (reference sequence). This CDR3 spans 16 amino acids. V lost 5 bases and J lost 7; bases outside the gene matches: 12. The CDR3 here is CASRRGLNSVNSPLHF. CDR3 coding DNA: TGTGCCAGCAGAAGGGGGCTAAATAGTGTGAATTCACCCCTCCACTTT.

This chain uses TRBV7-3 with TRBJ2-3; D might be TRBD2 (6 bases). The CDR3 covers 14 residues. Germline CDR1 and CDR2: SGHTA and FQGTGA. Trimming cost V 1 base and J 4 bases, with 9 bases left between them. The CDR3 coding sequence is TGTGCCAGCAGCTTAAGCGGGGCCGCAGATACGCAGTATTTT. It codes for CASSLSGAADTQYF. Combining the CDR3 with reference TRBV7-3 and TRBJ2-3 gives the whole variable domain GAGVSQTPSNKVTEKGKYVELRCDPISGHTALYWYRQSLGQGPEFLIYFQGTGAADDSGLPNDRFFAVRPEGSVSTLKIQRTERGDSAVYLCASSLSGAADTQYFGPGTRLTVL.

This clone has just a few counts. V gene TRBV6-1 combines with J gene TRBJ1-1; 8 positions match TRBD1. Germline V lookup: CDR1 MNHNS, CDR2 SASEGT. With 4 bases clipped from V and 7 bases from J, the junction kept 2 bases outside the gene matches. The CDR3 is 12 amino acids. CDR3 protein: CASSVGQGEAFF. The CDR3 DNA follows: TGTGCCAGCAGTGTAGGACAGGGTGAAGCTTTCTTT.

V usage is TRBV4-1 and J usage is TRBJ2-4, with TRBD2 identical over 10 bases. This CDR3 region has 15 residues. The ends lost 2 bases at V and 6 bases at J; junction bases unmatched: 4. Germline V gene lookup returns CDR1 MGHRA and CDR2 YSYEKL. The CDR3 nucleotides read TGCGCCAGCAGCCAAAGCCCTAGCGGGGGAAACATTCAGTACTTC. This encodes CASSQSPSGGNIQYF.

The J gene is TRBJ2-4, the V gene TRBV2; D is uncertain. CDR1 is SNHLY, CDR2 FYNNEI, per germline. Deletions cut 9 bases from V and 3 bases from J, with 9 bases between. The CDR3 extends over 12 amino acids. CDR3: CASLADKNIQYF. CDR3 nucleotide sequence: TGTGCCAGTCTGGCGGACAAAAACATTCAGTACTTC. The full variable domain, completed using reference TRBV2 and TRBJ2-4, is EPEVTQTPSHQVTQMGQEVILRCVPISNHLYFYWYRQILGQKVEFLVSFYNNEISEKSEIFDDQFSVERPDGSNFTLKIRSTKLEDSAMYFCASLADKNIQYFGAGTRLSVL.

This sequence joins TRBV5-1 and TRBJ2-7, with 10 bases matching TRBD1. Unmatched junction bases numbered 5, after V lost 0 bases and J lost 5 bases. Germline CDR1 SGHRS, CDR2 YFSETQ. The CDR3 runs 15 residues. This CDR3 is CASSLGGTGDNEQYF. The CDR3, as DNA: TGCGCCAGCAGCTTGGGGGGGACAGGGGACAACGAGCAGTACTTC. Full variable domain (remainder filled in from reference TRBV5-1 and TRBJ2-7): KAGVTQTPRYLIKTRGQQVTLSCSPISGHRSVSWYQQTPGQGLQFLFEYFSETQRNKGNFPGRFSGRQFSNSRSEMNVSTLELGDSALYLCASSLGGTGDNEQYFGPGTRLTVT.

V is TRBV29-1 and J is TRBJ2-3; 8 bases fit TRBD2. The CDR3 length is 13 residues. Germline CDR1 SQVTM, CDR2 ANQGSEA. J gave up 0 bases and V 5 bases, and 1 base lay outside the gene matches. The CDR3 region has the DNA TGCAGCGTTCAGCGGGGGAGCACAGATACGCAGTATTTT. Amino acid sequence: CSVQRGSTDTQYF.

The CDR3 DNA follows: TGTGCCAGCAGCTTAGTACAGGGGCTAGGAAACACCATATATTTT. It translates to CASSLVQGLGNTIYF. This chain connects TRBV7-8 to TRBJ1-3; TRBD1 matches 7 bases. Trimming removed 1 base from V and 4 bases from J; junction bases left unmatched: 4. The CDR3 has 15 amino acids. The germline gives CDR1 SGHVS, CDR2 FQNEAQ.

The rearrangement joins TRBV7-3 to TRBJ2-1, with TRBD2 matching over 9 bases. Germline CDR1 SGHTA, CDR2 FQGTGA. The trim removed 4 bases at V and 0 bases at J, leaving 7 bases unmatched. The CDR3 has 17 amino acids. The CDR3, as DNA: TGTGCCAGCAGCTCCGGGGGTAGCGGGGGCTCCTACAATGAGCAGTTCTTC. Translating gives CASSSGGSGGSYNEQFF.